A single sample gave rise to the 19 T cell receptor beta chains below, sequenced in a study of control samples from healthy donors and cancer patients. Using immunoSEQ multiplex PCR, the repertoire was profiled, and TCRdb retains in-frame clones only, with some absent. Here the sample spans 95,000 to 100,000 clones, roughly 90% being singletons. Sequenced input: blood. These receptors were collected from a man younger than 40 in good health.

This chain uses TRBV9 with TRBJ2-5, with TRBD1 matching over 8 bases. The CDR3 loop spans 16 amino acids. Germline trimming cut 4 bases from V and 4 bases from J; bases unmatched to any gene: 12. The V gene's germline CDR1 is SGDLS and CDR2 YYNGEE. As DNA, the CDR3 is TGTGCCAGCAGCACCGGGACAGGAGCGCTGGGAGAGACCCAGTACTTC. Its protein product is CASSTGTGALGETQYF.

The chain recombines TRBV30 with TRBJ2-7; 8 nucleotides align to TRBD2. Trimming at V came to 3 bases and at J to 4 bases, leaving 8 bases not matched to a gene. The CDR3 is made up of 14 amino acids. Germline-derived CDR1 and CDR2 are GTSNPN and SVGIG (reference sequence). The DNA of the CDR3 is TGTGCCTGGAGATCCGGGGGGGCGGCTTACGAGCAGTACTTC. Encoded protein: CAWRSGGAAYEQYF.

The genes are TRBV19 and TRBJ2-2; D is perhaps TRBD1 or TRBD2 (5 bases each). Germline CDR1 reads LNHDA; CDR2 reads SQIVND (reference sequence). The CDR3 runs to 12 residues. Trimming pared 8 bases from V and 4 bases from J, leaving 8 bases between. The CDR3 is CASERGTGELFF. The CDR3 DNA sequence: TGTGCCAGTGAGAGGGGCACCGGGGAGCTGTTTTTT.

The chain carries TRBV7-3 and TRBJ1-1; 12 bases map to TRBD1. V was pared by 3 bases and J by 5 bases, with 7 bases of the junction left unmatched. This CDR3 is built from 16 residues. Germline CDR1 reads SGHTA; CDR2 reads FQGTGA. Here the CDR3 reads CASSLTGTGGWTEAFF. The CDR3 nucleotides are TGTGCCAGCAGCTTGACCGGGACAGGGGGCTGGACTGAAGCTTTCTTT. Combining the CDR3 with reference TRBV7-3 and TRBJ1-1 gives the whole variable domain GAGVSQTPSNKVTEKGKYVELRCDPISGHTALYWYRQSLGQGPEFLIYFQGTGAADDSGLPNDRFFAVRPEGSVSTLKIQRTERGDSAVYLCASSLTGTGGWTEAFFGQGTRLTVV.

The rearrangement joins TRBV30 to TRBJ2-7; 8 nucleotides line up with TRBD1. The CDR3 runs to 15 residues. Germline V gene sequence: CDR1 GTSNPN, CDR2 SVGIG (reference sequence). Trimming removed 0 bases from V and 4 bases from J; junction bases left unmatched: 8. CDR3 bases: TGTGCCTGGAGTGTTAAAAGTACAGGGGGATACGAGCAGTACTTC. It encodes CAWSVKSTGGYEQYF.

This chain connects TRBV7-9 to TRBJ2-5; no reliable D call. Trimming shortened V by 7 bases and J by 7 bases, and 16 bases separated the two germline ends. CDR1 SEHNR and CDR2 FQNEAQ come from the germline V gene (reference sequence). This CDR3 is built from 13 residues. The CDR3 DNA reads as TGTGCCAGCACCTCGGCCTCTAAGGGGACCCAGTACTTC. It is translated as CASTSASKGTQYF.

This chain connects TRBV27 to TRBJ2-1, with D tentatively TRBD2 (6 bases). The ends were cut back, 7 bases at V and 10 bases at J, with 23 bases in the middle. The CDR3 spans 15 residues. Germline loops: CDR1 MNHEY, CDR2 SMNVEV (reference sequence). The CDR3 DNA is TGTGCCAGCACTTTCGGCGGGATGTCGACCGGGGAGCAGTTCTTC. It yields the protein CASTFGGMSTGEQFF.

CDR3 sequence reads: CASSLQGKYGYTF. The CDR3 nucleotides read TGTGCCAGCAGCTTACAGGGAAAGTATGGCTACACCTTC. The V and J genes are TRBV7-2 and TRBJ1-2; the D gene is possibly TRBD1 (5 bases). Looked up from germline, CDR1 is SGHTA and CDR2 is FQGNSA. This CDR3 region has 13 residues. V lost 2 bases and J 5 bases, leaving 9 bases between the germline ends.

CDR3 sequence: CASRGEFSTEAFF. CDR3 nucleotide sequence: TGTGCCAGCAGGGGTGAGTTCAGCACTGAAGCTTTCTTT. J is TRBJ1-1 and V is TRBV6-5, with no clear D. CDR1 is MNHEY and CDR2 is SVGAGI in the germline V gene. CDR3 length: 13 amino acids. Trimming took off 6 bases at V and 4 bases at J, with 12 bases between the two ends.

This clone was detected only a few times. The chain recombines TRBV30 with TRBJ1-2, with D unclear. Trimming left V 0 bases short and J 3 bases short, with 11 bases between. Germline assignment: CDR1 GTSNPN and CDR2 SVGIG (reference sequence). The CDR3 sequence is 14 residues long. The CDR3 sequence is CAWSVPGFYYGYTF. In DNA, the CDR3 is TGTGCCTGGAGTGTACCGGGGTTTTACTATGGCTACACCTTC.

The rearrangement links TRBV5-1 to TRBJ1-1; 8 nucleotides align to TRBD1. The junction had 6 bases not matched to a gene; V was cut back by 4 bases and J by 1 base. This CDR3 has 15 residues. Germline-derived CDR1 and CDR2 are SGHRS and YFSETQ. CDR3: CASSVQGAENTEAFF. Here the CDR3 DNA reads TGCGCCAGCAGCGTTCAGGGGGCTGAGAACACTGAAGCTTTCTTT. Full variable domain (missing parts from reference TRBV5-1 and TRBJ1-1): KAGVTQTPRYLIKTRGQQVTLSCSPISGHRSVSWYQQTPGQGLQFLFEYFSETQRNKGNFPGRFSGRQFSNSRSEMNVSTLELGDSALYLCASSVQGAENTEAFFGQGTRLTVV.

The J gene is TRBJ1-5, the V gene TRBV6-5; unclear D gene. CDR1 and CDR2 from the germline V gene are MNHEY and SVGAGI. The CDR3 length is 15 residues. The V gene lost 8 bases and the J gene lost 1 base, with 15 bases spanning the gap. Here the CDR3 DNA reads TGTGCCAGCTCACAGTTATCCGGGAGCAATCAGCCCCAGCATTTT. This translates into CASSQLSGSNQPQHF.

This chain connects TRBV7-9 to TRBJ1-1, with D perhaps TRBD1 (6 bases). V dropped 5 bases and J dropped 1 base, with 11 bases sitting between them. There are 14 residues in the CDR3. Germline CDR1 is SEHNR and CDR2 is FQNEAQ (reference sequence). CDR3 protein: CASSPGQRNTEAFF. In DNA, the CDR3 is TGTGCCAGCAGCCCAGGACAGCGGAACACTGAAGCTTTCTTT.

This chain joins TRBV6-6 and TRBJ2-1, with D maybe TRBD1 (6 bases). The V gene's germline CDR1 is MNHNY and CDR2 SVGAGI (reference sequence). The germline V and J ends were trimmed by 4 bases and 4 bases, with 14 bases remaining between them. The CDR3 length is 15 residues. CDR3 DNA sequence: TGTGCCAGCAGTTCCCGGGACACCTCGTACAATGAGCAGTTCTTC. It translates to CASSSRDTSYNEQFF.

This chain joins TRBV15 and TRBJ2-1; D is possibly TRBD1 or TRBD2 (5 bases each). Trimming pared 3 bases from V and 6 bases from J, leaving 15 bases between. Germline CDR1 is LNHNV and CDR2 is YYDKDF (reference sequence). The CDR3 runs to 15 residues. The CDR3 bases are TGTGCCACCAGCAGTACCCGGGACCTCAGCAATGAGCAGTTCTTC. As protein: CATSSTRDLSNEQFF.

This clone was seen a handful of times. The CDR3 DNA is TGTGCCAGCTGTTTCAGGGGGGCGCCCACTGAAGCTTTCTTT. Translating gives CASCFRGAPTEAFF. This chain links TRBV6-2 or TRBV6-3 with TRBJ1-1; TRBD1 aligns across 7 bases. From germline, CDR1 is MNHEY and CDR2 SVGEGT. This CDR3 spans 14 amino acids. V lost 8 bases, J lost 4 bases, and 10 bases stayed unmatched.

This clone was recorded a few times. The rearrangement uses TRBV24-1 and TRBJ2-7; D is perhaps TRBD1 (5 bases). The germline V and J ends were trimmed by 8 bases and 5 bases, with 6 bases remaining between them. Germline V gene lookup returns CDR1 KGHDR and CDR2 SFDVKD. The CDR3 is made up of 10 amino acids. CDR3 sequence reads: CATKGNEQYV. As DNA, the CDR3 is TGTGCCACCAAGGGGAACGAGCAGTACGTC.

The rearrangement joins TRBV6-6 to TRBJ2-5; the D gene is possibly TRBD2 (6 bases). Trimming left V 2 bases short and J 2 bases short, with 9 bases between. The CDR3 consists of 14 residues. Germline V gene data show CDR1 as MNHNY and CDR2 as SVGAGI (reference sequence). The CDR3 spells CASSYPGLQETQYF. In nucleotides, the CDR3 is TGTGCCAGCAGTTACCCAGGACTACAAGAGACCCAGTACTTC.

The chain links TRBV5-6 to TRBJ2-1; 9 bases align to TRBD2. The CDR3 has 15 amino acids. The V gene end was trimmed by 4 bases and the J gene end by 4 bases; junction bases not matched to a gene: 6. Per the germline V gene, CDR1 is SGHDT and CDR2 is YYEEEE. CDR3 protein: CASSTLAGVYNEQFF. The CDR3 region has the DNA TGTGCCAGCAGCACCTTAGCGGGAGTTTACAATGAGCAGTTCTTC.